The rows below give T cell receptor beta chains drawn from one sample of a study of OX40 agonist ivuxolimab in advanced cancers. Sequencing used immunoSEQ multiplex PCR; TCRdb keeps in-frame clones, though not all of them. Among 57,000 or so clones listed, over 90% were seen once. Sequences were derived from CD4+ or CD8+ T cells sorted from blood, sampled in a trial of the OX40 agonist ivuxolimab. All receptors derive from an adult with an advanced solid tumor such as melanoma, head and neck, liver or kidney cancer. Each CDR3 is given with its conserved first and last residue. The order of the fields is J gene, D gene, V gene, CDR3 protein, CDR3 DNA. The D gene is left open where the match is weak.

J gene: TRBJ1-2
D gene: NA
V gene: TRBV12-5
CDR3 protein: CASGVDRHYGYTF
CDR3 DNA: TGTGCTAGTGGTGTAGACAGACACTATGGCTACACCTTC

J gene: TRBJ2-2
D gene: NA
V gene: TRBV9
CDR3 protein: CASSVYATGELFF
CDR3 DNA: TGTGCCAGCAGCGTTTATGCCACCGGGGAGCTGTTTTTT

J gene: TRBJ2-7
D gene: NA
V gene: TRBV13
CDR3 protein: CASSSESEQYF
CDR3 DNA: TGTGCCAGCAGCTCGGAGAGCGAGCAGTACTTC

J gene: TRBJ1-2
D gene: NA
V gene: TRBV10-3
CDR3 protein: CAIGGGNYGYTF
CDR3 DNA: TGTGCCATCGGCGGGGGGAACTATGGCTACACCTTC

J gene: TRBJ1-1
D gene: NA
V gene: TRBV7-2
CDR3 protein: CASSLVGWDTEAFF
CDR3 DNA: TGTGCCAGCAGCTTAGTGGGGTGGGACACTGAAGCTTTCTTT

J gene: TRBJ2-2
D gene: NA
V gene: TRBV6-4
CDR3 protein: CASSYSQGVGELFF
CDR3 DNA: TGTGCCAGCAGCTACTCGCAGGGCGTCGGGGAGCTGTTTTTT

J gene: TRBJ2-5
D gene: NA
V gene: TRBV5-6
CDR3 protein: CASSLRGGFGETQYF
CDR3 DNA: TGTGCCAGCAGCTTGCGCGGCGGGTTCGGAGAGACCCAGTACTTC

J gene: TRBJ2-7
D gene: NA
V gene: TRBV7-9
CDR3 protein: CASLAEGSDEQYF
CDR3 DNA: TGTGCCAGCTTAGCGGAAGGATCTGACGAGCAGTACTTC

J gene: TRBJ2-3
D gene: NA
V gene: TRBV27
CDR3 protein: CASSPSGSTDTQYF
CDR3 DNA: TGTGCCAGCAGTCCCTCTGGTAGCACAGATACGCAGTATTTT

J gene: TRBJ2-1
D gene: TRBD1
V gene: TRBV2
CDR3 protein: CASLGRGQNEQFF
CDR3 DNA: TGTGCCAGTCTCGGCAGGGGGCAAAATGAGCAGTTCTTC

J gene: TRBJ1-1
D gene: NA
V gene: TRBV4-3
CDR3 protein: CASSQDFRKGWTEAFF
CDR3 DNA: TGCGCCAGCAGCCAAGATTTCAGAAAGGGGTGGACTGAAGCTTTCTTT

J gene: TRBJ2-2
D gene: NA
V gene: TRBV19
CDR3 protein: CASSMVPAIGELFF
CDR3 DNA: TGTGCCAGTAGTATGGTTCCAGCCATCGGGGAGCTGTTTTTT

J gene: TRBJ2-7
D gene: TRBD2
V gene: TRBV6-6
CDR3 protein: CASSPTSGGYYEQYF
CDR3 DNA: TGTGCCAGCAGCCCGACTAGCGGAGGATACTACGAGCAGTACTTC

J gene: TRBJ2-1
D gene: NA
V gene: TRBV2
CDR3 protein: CASSEALRGVEQFF
CDR3 DNA: TGTGCCAGCAGTGAAGCGCTTCGAGGCGTTGAGCAGTTCTTC

J gene: TRBJ2-1
D gene: TRBD2
V gene: TRBV30
CDR3 protein: CAWSGGRGYNEQFF
CDR3 DNA: TGTGCCTGGAGTGGCGGGAGGGGTTACAATGAGCAGTTCTTC

J gene: TRBJ2-7
D gene: NA
V gene: TRBV4-2
CDR3 protein: CASSQEGFYEQYF
CDR3 DNA: TGTGCCAGCAGCCAAGAGGGCTTCTACGAGCAGTACTTC

J gene: TRBJ2-1
D gene: TRBD2
V gene: TRBV28
CDR3 protein: CASSLFGLAGGFEQFF
CDR3 DNA: TGTGCCAGCAGTTTATTCGGACTAGCGGGAGGTTTTGAGCAGTTCTTC

J gene: TRBJ2-5
D gene: NA
V gene: TRBV9
CDR3 protein: CASSAGTSEETQYF
CDR3 DNA: TGTGCCAGCAGCGCCGGGACTTCCGAGGAGACCCAGTACTTC